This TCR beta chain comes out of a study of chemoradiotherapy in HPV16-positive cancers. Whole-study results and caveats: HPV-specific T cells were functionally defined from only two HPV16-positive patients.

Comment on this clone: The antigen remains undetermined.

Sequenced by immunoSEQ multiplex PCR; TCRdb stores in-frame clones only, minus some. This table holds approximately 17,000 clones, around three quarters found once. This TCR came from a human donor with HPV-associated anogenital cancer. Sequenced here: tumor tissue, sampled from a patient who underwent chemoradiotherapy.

CDR3: CASSSGLAGGEQFF. The CDR3 region has the DNA TGCGCCAGCAGCTCGGGACTAGCGGGGGGCGAGCAGTTCTTC. The chain employs TRBV4-1 and TRBJ2-1, with 15 bases aligning to TRBD2. Germline CDR1 reads MGHRA; CDR2 reads YSYEKL. The J segment lost 10 bases and the V segment lost 5 bases, leaving 3 bases of the junction unmatched. The CDR3 consists of 14 residues.